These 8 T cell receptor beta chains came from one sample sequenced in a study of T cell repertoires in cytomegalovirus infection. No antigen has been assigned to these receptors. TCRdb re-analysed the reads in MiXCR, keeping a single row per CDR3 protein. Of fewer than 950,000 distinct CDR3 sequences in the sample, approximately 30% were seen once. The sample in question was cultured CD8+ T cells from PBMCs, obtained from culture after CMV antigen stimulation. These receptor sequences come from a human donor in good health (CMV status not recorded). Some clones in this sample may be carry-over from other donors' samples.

The CDR3 DNA is TGTGCCAGCAGACGGACAGGGAGGCGCAATGAGCAGTTCTTC. It specifies CASRRTGRRNEQFF. V usage is TRBV27 and J usage is TRBJ2-1, with 8 bases lining up with TRBD1. V lost 6 bases to trimming and J lost 6 bases; unmatched junction nucleotides: 7. The CDR3 consists of 14 residues. Looked up from germline, CDR1 is MNHEY and CDR2 is SMNVEV (reference sequence).

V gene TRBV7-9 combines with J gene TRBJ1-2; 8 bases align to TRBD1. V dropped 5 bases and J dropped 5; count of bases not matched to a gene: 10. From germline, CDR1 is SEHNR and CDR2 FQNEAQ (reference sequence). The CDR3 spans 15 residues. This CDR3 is CASSRTTGDRYGYTF. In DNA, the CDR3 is TGTGCCAGCAGCCGTACGACAGGGGATCGGTATGGCTACACCTTC.

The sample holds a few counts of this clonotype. CDR3 protein: CASTPSEAGTEAFF. The CDR3 DNA sequence: TGTGCCAGTACCCCCTCGGAGGCGGGGACTGAAGCTTTCTTT. V is TRBV19 and J is TRBJ1-1; D not certain. V was cut by 7 bases and J by 5 bases, with 17 bases left in between. The CDR3 length is 14 residues. Germline V gene sequence: CDR1 LNHDA, CDR2 SQIVND (reference sequence).

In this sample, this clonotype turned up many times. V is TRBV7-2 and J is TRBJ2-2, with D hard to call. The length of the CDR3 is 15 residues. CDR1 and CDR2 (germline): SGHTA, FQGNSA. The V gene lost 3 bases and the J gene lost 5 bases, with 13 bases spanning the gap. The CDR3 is CASSFSRPWTGELFF. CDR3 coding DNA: TGTGCCAGCAGCTTCTCACGACCGTGGACCGGGGAGCTGTTTTTT.

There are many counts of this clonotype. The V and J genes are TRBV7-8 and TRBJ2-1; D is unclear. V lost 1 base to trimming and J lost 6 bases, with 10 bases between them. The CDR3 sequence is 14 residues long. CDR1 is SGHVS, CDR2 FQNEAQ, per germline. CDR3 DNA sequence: TGTGCCAGCAGCTTAGACGGTACCGGCAATGAGCAGTTCTTC. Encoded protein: CASSLDGTGNEQFF.

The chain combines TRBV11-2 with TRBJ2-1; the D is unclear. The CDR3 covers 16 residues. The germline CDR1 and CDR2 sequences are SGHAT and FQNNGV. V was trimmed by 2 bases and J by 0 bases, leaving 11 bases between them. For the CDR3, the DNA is TGTGCCAGCAGCTTATCCGGGCCGAGCTCCTACAATGAGCAGTTCTTC. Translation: CASSLSGPSSYNEQFF.

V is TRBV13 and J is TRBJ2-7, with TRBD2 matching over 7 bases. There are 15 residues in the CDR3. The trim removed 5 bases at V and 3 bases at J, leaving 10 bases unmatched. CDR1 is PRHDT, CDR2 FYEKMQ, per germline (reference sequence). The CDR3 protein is CASSPALGGFYEQYF. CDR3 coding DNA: TGTGCCAGCAGCCCAGCCCTGGGGGGGTTCTACGAGCAGTACTTC. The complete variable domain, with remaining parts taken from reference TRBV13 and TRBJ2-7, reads AAGVIQSPRHLIKEKRETATLKCYPIPRHDTVYWYQQGPGQDPQFLISFYEKMQSDKGSIPDRFSAQQFSDYHSELNMSSLELGDSALYFCASSPALGGFYEQYFGPGTRLTVT.

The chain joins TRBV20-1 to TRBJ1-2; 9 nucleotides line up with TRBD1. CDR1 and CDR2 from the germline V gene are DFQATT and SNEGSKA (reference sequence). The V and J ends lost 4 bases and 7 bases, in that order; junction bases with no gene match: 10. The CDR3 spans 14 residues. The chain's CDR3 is CSATGTGTQSGYTF. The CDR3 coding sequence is TGCAGTGCTACAGGGACAGGGACGCAATCTGGCTACACCTTC.